This TCR beta chain is from a study of response to subunit inactivated influenza vaccine. General study findings and limits: The authors suggested that every seasonal influenza vaccination recruits few new T cells.

Trimming shortened V by 7 bases and J by 7 bases, and 20 bases separated the two germline ends. The CDR3 has 14 residues. CDR1 is MDHEN and CDR2 is SYDVKM in the germline V gene. TCRdb re-analysed the RT-PCR reads in MiXCR, keeping a single row per CDR3 protein. This sample carries about 520,000 distinct CDR3 sequences, roughly 25% of them seen once, and the ten largest clones take 1.9%. This clonotype was counted a few times. Its target is not known. This TCR was sampled from a man aged 45-60 years who received an inactivated influenza vaccine. The chain employs TRBV28 and TRBJ2-7; tentative D call: TRBD1 (6 bases). The sample here was CD4+ T cells sorted from PBMCs, taken around 5 days after vaccination. CDR3 sequence: CASKNLVQGQEQYF. The CDR3 DNA reads as TGTGCCAGCAAAAACCTGGTACAGGGCCAGGAGCAGTACTTC.